These 27 T cell receptor beta chains originate from one sample sequenced in a study of T cells after yellow fever vaccination. Each CDR3 protein is one row after TCRdb ran MiXCR on the 5' RACE reads. The sample holds a few hundred thousand distinct CDR3 sequences; 11% are singletons and the top ten take more than 15%. The sample here was PBMCs, taken on the day of the first yellow fever vaccination. These receptors all come from a man between 18 and 29 years old who received the YFV17D yellow fever vaccine.

There are a few counts of this clonotype. This sequence joins TRBV2 and TRBJ2-2, with 12 bases lining up with TRBD1. There are 14 residues in the CDR3. V lost 9 bases to trimming and J lost 8 bases; unmatched junction nucleotides: 7. Germline loops: CDR1 SNHLY, CDR2 FYNNEI. CDR3 DNA sequence: TGTGCCAGAGGGACAGGGGGCTTCATTGGGGAGCTGTTTTTT. It translates to CARGTGGFIGELFF.

This clonotype was counted only a few times. The V gene is TRBV5-1, the J gene TRBJ2-3; D gene unclear. The ends were cut back, 0 bases at V and 3 bases at J, with 8 bases in the middle. CDR3 length equals 14 residues. Germline loops: CDR1 SGHRS, CDR2 YFSETQ. The CDR3 nucleotides are TGCGCCAGCAGCTTGGGGGCGGTGACAGATACGCAGTATTTT. Its protein product is CASSLGAVTDTQYF.

The chain links TRBV21-1 to TRBJ2-7; the D call TRBD1 from the table was never checked on the DNA. TRBV21-1 is listed as a pseudogene. The CDR3 runs to 19 residues. CDR3: CASTQRRQGESGGSYEQYV. CDR3 nucleotides: TGTGCCAGCACCCAAAGGCGACAGGGCGAGAGCGGGGGTTCCTACGAGCAGTACGTC.

This chain connects TRBV5-4 to TRBJ2-5; TRBD1 aligns across 9 bases. CDR1 SGHNT and CDR2 YYREEE come from the germline V gene (reference sequence). V gave up 0 bases and J gave up 4 bases; unmatched junction bases: 4. The CDR3 length is 15 residues. The CDR3 reads CASSLGGQGRETQYF. The CDR3 nucleotides are TGTGCCAGCAGCTTGGGGGGACAGGGAAGAGAGACCCAGTACTTC.

The chain couples TRBV5-1 to TRBJ2-3, with D unclear. V was shortened by 2 bases and J by 0 bases, with 7 bases between the two germline ends. CDR3 length: 14 residues. Germline V gene data show CDR1 as SGHRS and CDR2 as YFSETQ. CDR3 in amino acids: CASSFSSSTDTQYF. For the CDR3, the DNA is TGCGCCAGCAGCTTTAGTTCTAGCACAGATACGCAGTATTTT.

In its sample, this clonotype was seen many times. This chain connects TRBV5-6 to TRBJ2-3; TRBD2 matches at 8 bases. The CDR3 runs 16 residues. V was pared by 0 bases and J by 2 bases, with 5 bases of the junction left unmatched. CDR1 is SGHDT, CDR2 YYEEEE, per germline. DNA for the CDR3: TGTGCCAGCAGCTTGGCAGCGGGGGCGCCCACAGATACGCAGTATTTT. Amino acids: CASSLAAGAPTDTQYF.

This clonotype was counted between two and nine times. The CDR3 here is CASSETGGSSPLHF. The CDR3 nucleotides are TGTGCCAGCAGCGAGACAGGGGGCAGTTCACCCCTCCACTTT. J is TRBJ1-6 and V is TRBV9; TRBD1 matches 10 bases. V gave up 3 bases and J gave up 9 bases; unmatched junction bases: 3. The CDR3 extends over 14 amino acids. Germline V CDR1 and CDR2: SGDLS, YYNGEE.

In this sample, this clonotype turned up once. Compared with germline, one end of the junction differs, possibly owing to a read error. This rearrangement joins TRBV12-3 or TRBV12-4 to TRBJ1-6; the D gene is possibly TRBD1 (5 bases). This CDR3 has 13 residues. The chain's CDR3 is CTSSSGADSPLHF. The CDR3 coding sequence is TGTACCAGCAGTTCCGGGGCTGATTCACCCCTCCACTTT.

There are a few counts of this clonotype. The rearrangement uses TRBV29-1 and TRBJ1-4, with TRBD1 identical over 8 bases. V shed 1 base, J shed 7 bases, and the junction held 2 bases outside the gene matches. Germline V gene data show CDR1 as SQVTM and CDR2 as ANQGSEA. This CDR3 contains 13 residues. The CDR3 DNA sequence: TGCAGCGTTGAAGGGACAGGGCGTGAAAAACTGTTTTTT. Its protein product is CSVEGTGREKLFF.

This chain uses TRBV7-9 with TRBJ2-6, with a tentative D call TRBD1 (5 bases). The ends were cut back, 5 bases at V and 6 bases at J, with 17 bases in the middle. Germline values: CDR1 SEHNR, CDR2 FQNEAQ (reference sequence). The CDR3 has 16 residues. Here the CDR3 DNA reads TGTGCCAGCAGCCGGCGAAGGGGTTTAATGGCCAACGTCCTGACTTTC. Translation gives CASSRRRGLMANVLTF.

This clonotype was found many times. The genes are TRBV5-1 and TRBJ1-6; the match to TRBD1 covers 10 bases. There are 15 residues in the CDR3. From germline, CDR1 is SGHRS and CDR2 YFSETQ. Trimming took 0 bases from V and 9 from J; bases not matched to a gene: 3. The CDR3 loop is CASSLEGTGVSPLHF. The CDR3 bases are TGCGCCAGCAGCTTGGAAGGGACAGGGGTTTCACCCCTCCACTTT.

V is TRBV7-8 and J is TRBJ1-1, with 9 bases matching TRBD1. This CDR3 has 13 residues. Germline-derived CDR1 and CDR2 are SGHVS and FQNEAQ. Trimming at V came to 8 bases and at J to 3 bases, leaving 4 bases not matched to a gene. This CDR3 is CASARDRDTEAFF. In DNA form, the CDR3 reads TGTGCCAGCGCCCGGGACAGGGACACTGAAGCTTTCTTT.

The chain is built from TRBV5-1 and TRBJ2-2, with D possibly being TRBD1 (6 bases). This CDR3 is built from 14 residues. Germline assignment: CDR1 SGHRS and CDR2 YFSETQ. The V end lost 5 bases, the J end lost 4 bases, and 12 bases lay between the germline ends. CDR3 residues: CASSRGSTTGELFF. The CDR3 nucleotides read TGCGCCAGCAGTAGGGGGAGCACCACCGGGGAGCTGTTTTTT. Based on the CDR3 plus reference TRBV5-1 and TRBJ2-2, the full variable domain is KAGVTQTPRYLIKTRGQQVTLSCSPISGHRSVSWYQQTPGQGLQFLFEYFSETQRNKGNFPGRFSGRQFSNSRSEMNVSTLELGDSALYLCASSRGSTTGELFFGEGSRLTVL.

The V and J genes are TRBV12-3 or TRBV12-4 and TRBJ1-6; 8 bases agree with TRBD1. CDR3 length: 17 residues. V lost 3 bases, J lost 2 bases, and 6 bases stayed unmatched. The CDR3 region is CASSFWPGGPYNSPLHF. The DNA of the CDR3 is TGTGCCAGCAGTTTCTGGCCAGGGGGCCCCTATAATTCACCCCTCCACTTT.

Points on this clonotype: No conserved phenylalanine or tryptophan ends this CDR3, so it is likely a read error. The DNA is omitted, as the CDR3 cannot be located on it reliably, and the CDR3 follows TCRdb's listing. The V gene is TRBV5-1, the J gene TRBJ1-6; TRBD1 is taken as the D call from the table, unchecked against the DNA. The CDR3 extends over 10 residues, inclusive of both ends. CDR1 is SGHRS and CDR2 is YFSETQ in the germline V gene. CDR3 region: CASPVDIWLS.

In this sample, this clonotype turned up a few times. The V call is TRBV4-1, the J call TRBJ1-1; D remains ambiguous. The CDR3 covers 12 residues. Deletions cut 1 base from V and 8 bases from J, with 8 bases between. The germline V gene encodes CDR1 MGHRA and CDR2 YSYEKL. The CDR3 DNA reads TGCGCCAGCAGCCAAGGGACTTTGGAAGCTTTCTTT. It codes for CASSQGTLEAFF.

This rearrangement joins TRBV7-9 to TRBJ2-3, with a possible D match to TRBD2 (6 bases). This CDR3 region has 17 residues. V lost 4 bases to trimming and J lost 1 base, with 18 bases between them. Looked up from germline, CDR1 is SEHNR and CDR2 is FQNEAQ (reference sequence). The chain's CDR3 is CASSSSLSRGGTDTQYF. CDR3 nucleotide sequence: TGTGCCAGCAGCTCCTCCCTGTCGCGGGGAGGCACAGATACGCAGTATTTT.

The chain carries TRBV7-3 and TRBJ1-6; D not resolved. This CDR3 comprises 15 residues. Germline CDR1 reads SGHTA; CDR2 reads FQGTGA. V shed 0 bases and J shed 7 bases, with 10 bases lying between them. This CDR3 is CASSLTRVPNSPLHF. In DNA form, the CDR3 reads TGTGCCAGCAGCTTAACAAGGGTACCCAATTCACCCCTCCACTTT.

This clonotype was seen at least ten times. This chain connects TRBV5-1 to TRBJ2-5, with TRBD2 matching over 8 bases. The V and J ends lost 0 bases and 2 bases, in that order; junction bases with no gene match: 9. Germline assignment: CDR1 SGHRS and CDR2 YFSETQ. The CDR3 is 17 residues long. The CDR3 sequence: CASSLAGRGAIQETQYF. CDR3 nucleotides: TGCGCCAGCAGCTTGGCCGGGAGGGGGGCCATTCAAGAGACCCAGTACTTC.

CDR3 loop: CASSQIGGGYTF. CDR3 DNA sequence: TGTGCCAGCAGCCAAATAGGGGGGGGCTACACCTTC. V and J are TRBV7-2 and TRBJ1-2, with a weak D call TRBD1 (6 bases). Germline lookup yields CDR1 SGHTA and CDR2 FQGNSA. Trimming removed 5 bases at V and 8 bases at J, with 12 bases between. The CDR3 is made up of 12 amino acids.

Ten or more counts support this clonotype. The chain links TRBV12-3 or TRBV12-4 to TRBJ2-6; D is perhaps TRBD1 or TRBD2 (5 bases each). With 0 bases removed from V and 4 bases from J, the gap between germline ends came to 10 bases. The CDR3 runs 16 residues. The CDR3 DNA reads TGTGCCAGCAGTTTAGCTGTAGGGACCGGGGCCAACGTCCTGACTTTC. Encoded protein: CASSLAVGTGANVLTF.

J is TRBJ1-1 and V is TRBV6-1; perhaps TRBD1 as D (5 bases). This CDR3 region has 17 residues. Germline V gene data show CDR1 as MNHNS and CDR2 as SASEGT. V lost 0 bases, J lost 1 base, and 15 bases lay in between. CDR3 region: CASSEALYGAANTEAFF. CDR3 nucleotides: TGTGCCAGCAGTGAAGCGCTGTACGGGGCAGCGAACACTGAAGCTTTCTTT.

The genes are TRBV20-1 and TRBJ2-3; TRBD1 agrees at 8 bases. Germline lookup yields CDR1 DFQATT and CDR2 SNEGSKA (reference sequence). This CDR3 spans 14 amino acids. With V trimmed by 3 bases and J by 1 base, 3 bases remained unmatched. For the CDR3, the DNA is TGCAGTGCTAGGGACAGGGTGGGCACAGATACGCAGTATTTT. Protein product: CSARDRVGTDTQYF.

This clonotype was picked up a small number of times. V is TRBV12-3 or TRBV12-4 and J is TRBJ1-1; perhaps TRBD1 as D (6 bases). V was trimmed by 4 bases and J by 5 bases, leaving 11 bases between them. The CDR3 covers 13 residues. CDR3 residues: CASSWGGRTEAFF. The DNA for the CDR3 is TGTGCCAGCAGTTGGGGGGGGCGGACTGAAGCTTTCTTT.

In this sample, this clonotype turned up many times. The chain carries TRBV4-3 and TRBJ2-2, with D possibly TRBD1 on 6 matching bases. The CDR3 length is 14 residues. V dropped 0 bases and J dropped 5 bases, with 7 bases sitting between them. Germline CDR1 is LGHNA and CDR2 is YSLEER. The CDR3 here is CASSQERGTGELFF. For the CDR3, the DNA is TGCGCCAGCAGCCAAGAAAGGGGGACCGGGGAGCTGTTTTTT.

This sequence joins TRBV29-1 and TRBJ2-5; weak D call: TRBD2 (6 bases). From germline, CDR1 is SQVTM and CDR2 ANQGSEA. V lost 4 bases, J lost 5 bases, and 26 bases lay in between. This CDR3 is built from 17 residues. CDR3 in DNA: TGCAGCGTTGGCGGGGTCGAGTCCTGGATGTCAGAGGAGACCCAGTACTTC. This translates into CSVGGVESWMSEETQYF.

This clonotype was seen more than once but under ten times. The genes are TRBV3-1 and TRBJ2-7, with 7 bases fitting TRBD1. Trimming cost V 2 bases and J 0 bases; bases outside gene matches: 7. The CDR3 is made up of 16 amino acids. The V gene's germline CDR1 is LGHDT and CDR2 YNNKEL (reference sequence). CDR3 DNA: TGTGCCAGCAGCCAAATGCCGGGACAGAGCTCCTACGAGCAGTACTTC. Its protein product is CASSQMPGQSSYEQYF.